This T cell receptor (beta chain) derives from a study of blood T cell repertoires in COVID-19. This table comes from immunoSEQ multiplex PCR, and its TCRdb copy is limited to in-frame clones, with some not included. This table has 310,000 or so clones, 75% to 90% appearing once. The receptor's source is a woman in her 30s who had recovered from COVID-19. Material: peripheral blood.

In DNA form, the CDR3 reads TGCAGTGCTCGTGGGGCTAGCGGGAAAAGCTCCTACAATGAGCAGTTCTTC. Translation gives CSARGASGKSSYNEQFF. This sequence joins TRBV20-1 and TRBJ2-1, with 9 bases fitting TRBD2. The V and J ends lost 5 bases and 0 bases, in that order; junction bases with no gene match: 11. Per the germline V gene, CDR1 is DFQATT and CDR2 is SNEGSKA (reference sequence). There are 17 residues in the CDR3.